The clone carrying this T cell receptor (beta chain) was found once. The target antigen is unknown. It was via CD45RO/CCR7/CD25/CD127/CD95/CD27 that CD4+ naive, central memory, regulatory and stem cell-like memory cells were sorted. This sample was taken from a study of beta chain features in type 1 diabetes. Overall study results and limits: The question of HLA type influencing TCRB rearrangement was one that remained unresolved here. The VDJ junctions of type 1 diabetes patients carried fewer insertions and more deletions.

cDNA synthesis used the whole RNA isolate, giving expressed TCRB sequences. Sequenced by immunoSEQ multiplex PCR; TCRdb stores in-frame clones only, minus some. The data contain fewer than 65,000 clones, roughly three fifths of them singletons. Sample: Tregs from blood. The receptor's source is a young woman in good health.

The CDR3 loop reads CATSRILTGRLPGELFF. The CDR3 DNA follows: TGTGCCACCAGCAGAATCTTGACAGGGAGGTTGCCCGGGGAGCTGTTTTTT. The chain couples TRBV15 to TRBJ2-2; a possible D gene is TRBD1 (7 bases). CDR1 is LNHNV, CDR2 YYDKDF, per germline (reference sequence). V lost 2 bases and J lost 6, with 19 bases in between. CDR3 size: 17 residues.